Here is one TCR beta chain with its context. Generated by immunoSEQ multiplex PCR, the TCRdb table keeps only in-frame clones and is missing some. The data show roughly 30,000 clones, about 85% seen once. The length of the CDR3 is 17 residues. The germline CDR1 and CDR2 sequences are MDHEN and SYDVKM. The V gene lost 4 bases and the J gene lost 5 bases, with 23 bases spanning the gap. The sample is drawn from a study of blood T cell repertoires in COVID-19. Background on the study: COVID-19 samples, acute and convalescent, were from the United States, Italy and Spain. Sample material is recorded as cDNA or gDNA derived from T cells, B-cell-depleted T cells, or PBMCs.

The sequence derives from a human donor in a cohort sampled during active COVID-19. This chain joins TRBV28 and TRBJ2-5; maybe TRBD2 (6 bases). The source material was peripheral blood. The CDR3 sequence: CASSSLDEGLPVETQYF. CDR3 nucleotides: TGTGCCAGCAGTTCCCTAGATGAGGGACTGCCTGTCGAGACCCAGTACTTC.